The 26 T cell receptor beta chains below come from one sample, sequenced in a study of beta chain features in type 1 diabetes. The investigators reverse transcribed all of the isolated RNA, so they sequenced expressed TCRB transcripts. The data were produced by immunoSEQ multiplex PCR, yet TCRdb's version contains in-frame clones alone and is incomplete. Among about 140,000 clones listed, over 8% were seen once. The sample was central memory CD4+ T cells from blood. These receptors came from a woman aged 40 to 49 in good health.

This chain uses TRBV2 with TRBJ2-3, with D perhaps TRBD2 (5 bases). Looked up from germline, CDR1 is SNHLY and CDR2 is FYNNEI. This CDR3 spans 15 amino acids. V was trimmed by 2 bases and J by 0 bases, leaving 9 bases between them. For the CDR3, the DNA is TGTGCCAGCAGTGAAATCCTAGCCAGCACAGATACGCAGTATTTT. It yields the protein CASSEILASTDTQYF.

The chain recombines TRBV15 with TRBJ1-5, with D possibly matching TRBD1 (6 bases). Germline CDR1 LNHNV, CDR2 YYDKDF (reference sequence). The CDR3 consists of 13 residues. Between the trimmed V and J ends, which lost 3 bases and 6 bases, there was a span of 9 bases. CDR3 DNA: TGTGCCACCAGCAGCAGGGGACGTCAGCCCCAGCATTTT. Amino acid sequence: CATSSRGRQPQHF. Full variable domain (remainder filled in from reference TRBV15 and TRBJ1-5): DAMVIQNPRYQVTQFGKPVTLSCSQTLNHNVMYWYQQKSSQAPKLLFHYYDKDFNNEADTPDNFQSRRPNTSFCFLDIRSPGLGDTAMYLCATSSRGRQPQHFGDGTRLSIL.

In its sample, this clone was seen a few times. DNA of the CDR3: TGTGCCAGCAGCTCTGAGACAGGGGGATCTAACTATGGCTACACCTTC. Protein product: CASSSETGGSNYGYTF. The V gene is TRBV7-2, the J gene TRBJ1-2; 9 bases map to TRBD1. Germline values: CDR1 SGHTA, CDR2 FQGNSA. This CDR3 comprises 16 residues. Unmatched junction bases numbered 6, after V lost 4 bases and J lost 0 bases.

The chain has TRBV6-6 and TRBJ1-2, with D possibly matching TRBD1 (5 bases). The CDR3 runs to 11 residues. V was trimmed by 5 bases and J by 8 bases, leaving 9 bases between them. The germline V gene has CDR1 MNHNY and CDR2 SVGAGI (reference sequence). CDR3 sequence (DNA): TGTGCCAGCAGTCAGGGCCGCGGCTACACCTTC. Amino acid sequence: CASSQGRGYTF.

This clone was seen a few times. The chain joins TRBV5-4 to TRBJ2-1; TRBD2 agrees at 15 bases. Germline CDR1 SGHNT, CDR2 YYREEE (reference sequence). Trimming took 3 bases from V and 12 from J; bases not matched to a gene: 7. CDR3 length: 15 residues. The CDR3 DNA follows: TGTGCCAGCAGCTCCCGGACTAGCGGGGGGGCTTGGCAGTTCTTC. Translated: CASSSRTSGGAWQFF.

This clone was counted only a few times. CDR3 DNA: TGTGCCAGCAGCTTCACAGGGGGCACCGGGGAGCTGTTTTTT. This codes for CASSFTGGTGELFF. The rearrangement uses TRBV5-6 and TRBJ2-2; 8 nucleotides match TRBD1. Germline loops: CDR1 SGHDT, CDR2 YYEEEE. This CDR3 contains 14 residues. The trim removed 2 bases at V and 4 bases at J, leaving 1 base unmatched.

This clone has a handful of counts. This chain connects TRBV18 to TRBJ2-1; a possible D gene is TRBD2 (6 bases). The CDR3 consists of 11 residues. Looked up from germline, CDR1 is KGHSH and CDR2 is LQKENI. Trimming took off 4 bases at V and 13 bases at J, with 11 bases between the two ends. The CDR3 nucleotides are TGTGCCAGCTCACGAGGGGAGGTACAGTTCTTC. Translated: CASSRGEVQFF.

The chain is built from TRBV18 and TRBJ2-3, with 10 bases matching TRBD2. This CDR3 spans 16 amino acids. Germline lookup yields CDR1 KGHSH and CDR2 LQKENI. V trimming: 6 bases; J trimming: 4 bases; junction bases outside the gene matches: 10. Here the CDR3 DNA reads TGTGCCAGCTCCCGCGTTGTTAGCGGGGGGCCAGATACGCAGTATTTT. The encoded protein is CASSRVVSGGPDTQYF. Drawing the rest from reference TRBV18 and TRBJ2-3, the complete variable domain is NAGVMQNPRHLVRRRGQEARLRCSPMKGHSHVYWYRQLPEEGLKFMVYLQKENIIDESGMPKERFSAEFPKEGPSILRIQQVVRGDSAAYFCASSRVVSGGPDTQYFGPGTRLTVL.

This clone appeared a few times. The chain couples TRBV2 to TRBJ2-3, with D possibly TRBD1 on 6 matching bases. The V gene's germline CDR1 is SNHLY and CDR2 FYNNEI. The CDR3 totals 16 residues. V was cut by 5 bases and J by 2 bases, with 17 bases left in between. CDR3 nucleotides: TGTGCCAGCAGTTTGGGGGCGACCCGGCACACAGATACGCAGTATTTT. Protein product: CASSLGATRHTDTQYF.

A single count supports this clone. This rearrangement joins TRBV6-1 to TRBJ2-2; D is unresolved. Trimming took off 8 bases at V and 5 bases at J, with 15 bases between the two ends. The germline V gene has CDR1 MNHNS and CDR2 SASEGT. CDR3 length equals 14 residues. CDR3 residues: CASRIEVRTGELFF. The CDR3 DNA sequence: TGTGCCAGCCGGATTGAGGTTCGGACCGGGGAGCTGTTTTTT.

A few counts support this clone. The J gene is TRBJ2-7, the V gene TRBV5-6; 7 bases fit TRBD1. J gave up 3 bases and V 0 bases, and 3 bases lay outside the gene matches. The CDR3 has 14 amino acids. Germline lookup yields CDR1 SGHDT and CDR2 YYEEEE. Written as DNA, the CDR3 is TGTGCCAGCAGCTTGGCGACAGGGTACTACGAGCAGTACTTC. It yields the protein CASSLATGYYEQYF.

The chain employs TRBV7-2 and TRBJ2-1; D perhaps matches TRBD2 (5 bases). Germline lookup yields CDR1 SGHTA and CDR2 FQGNSA. Trimming took 1 base from V and 2 from J, leaving 12 bases between them. This CDR3 region has 16 residues. The chain's CDR3 is CASSLGGSGTYNEQFF. CDR3 bases: TGTGCCAGCAGCTTAGGCGGGTCGGGAACCTACAATGAGCAGTTCTTC.

The chain is built from TRBV5-4 and TRBJ1-3; D uncertain. The CDR3 covers 17 residues. Germline V gene sequence: CDR1 SGHNT, CDR2 YYREEE (reference sequence). Trimming removed 5 bases from V and 0 bases from J, with 18 bases in between. CDR3 sequence reads: CASSPSGGPLSGNTIYF. The CDR3, as DNA: TGTGCCAGCAGTCCCTCCGGAGGGCCCCTCTCTGGAAACACCATATATTTT.

This chain connects TRBV4-2 to TRBJ2-1; perhaps TRBD2 as D (5 bases). Germline loops: CDR1 LGHNA, CDR2 YNFKEQ. The CDR3 is 15 residues long. Trimming pared 5 bases from V and 6 bases from J, leaving 17 bases between. CDR3 DNA: TGTGCCAGCAGCTTGTTCGAAGGACTCCGCAATGAGCAGTTCTTC. Translated: CASSLFEGLRNEQFF.

This clone appeared many times. The chain carries TRBV28 and TRBJ1-2; D not resolved. This CDR3 has 8 amino acids. V was trimmed by 8 bases and J by 11 bases, leaving 6 bases between them. CDR1 is MDHEN and CDR2 is SYDVKM in the germline V gene. CDR3 sequence: CASGPYTF. The CDR3 nucleotides are TGTGCCAGCGGGCCGTACACCTTC.

The gene calls are TRBV7-2 and TRBJ1-1; 7 nucleotides line up with TRBD1. The germline gives CDR1 SGHTA, CDR2 FQGNSA. After removal of 6 bases from V and 1 base from J, the junction contained 5 bases not matched to a gene. The CDR3 runs to 14 residues. DNA of the CDR3: TGTGCCAGCAGTCCCGGACAGGCGAACACTGAAGCTTTCTTT. Translation: CASSPGQANTEAFF. The whole variable domain, filled in from reference TRBV7-2 and TRBJ1-1, reads GAGVSQSPSNKVTEKGKDVELRCDPISGHTALYWYRQSLGQGLEFLIYFQGNSAPDKSGLPSDRFSAERTGGSVSTLTIQRTQQEDSAVYLCASSPGQANTEAFFGQGTRLTVV.

This sequence joins TRBV9 and TRBJ2-4; 7 bases are a match to TRBD1. The ends lost 4 bases at V and 1 base at J; junction bases unmatched: 2. The CDR3 consists of 14 residues. Germline CDR1 is SGDLS and CDR2 is YYNGEE. This CDR3 is CASSSQGAKNIQYF. The CDR3 DNA sequence: TGTGCCAGCAGCTCACAGGGGGCCAAAAACATTCAGTACTTC. The entire variable domain, with the rest obtained from reference TRBV9 and TRBJ2-4, is as follows: DSGVTQTPKHLITATGQRVTLRCSPRSGDLSVYWYQQSLDQGLQFLIQYYNGEERAKGNILERFSAQQFPDLHSELNLSSLELGDSALYFCASSSQGAKNIQYFGAGTRLSVL.

This chain connects TRBV4-1 to TRBJ1-2; D is possibly TRBD1 (6 bases). V was shortened by 6 bases and J by 4 bases, with 12 bases between the two germline ends. In germline, CDR1 is MGHRA, CDR2 YSYEKL. CDR3 length: 13 residues. The CDR3 nucleotides are TGCGCCAGCAGTACAGGGTCGGGCTATGGCTACACCTTC. It translates to CASSTGSGYGYTF.

This clone was counted a few times. The same CDR3 can be traced to other DNA sequences in this sample. V gene TRBV29-1 combines with J gene TRBJ2-3, with a tentative D call TRBD2 (6 bases). The CDR3 is made up of 13 amino acids. From germline, CDR1 is SQVTM and CDR2 ANQGSEA. Trimming left V 6 bases short and J 1 base short, with 11 bases between. In DNA, the CDR3 is TGCAGCGTGGGGACTGCGGGCACAGATACGCAGTATTTT. Translating it yields CSVGTAGTDTQYF.

In this sample, this clone turned up a few times. The chain is built from TRBV19 and TRBJ1-1; no definite D call. The CDR3 totals 14 residues. Trimming cost V 7 bases and J 0 bases, with 12 bases left between them. Germline V lookup: CDR1 LNHDA, CDR2 SQIVND (reference sequence). The chain's CDR3 is CASTRGSLNTEAFF. As DNA, the CDR3 is TGTGCCAGTACACGCGGCAGCTTGAACACTGAAGCTTTCTTT.

The chain recombines TRBV7-8 with TRBJ1-2; 7 positions agree with TRBD1. The CDR3 length is 16 residues. Germline loops: CDR1 SGHVS, CDR2 FQNEAQ. Trimming cost V 1 base and J 2 bases; bases outside gene matches: 7. The CDR3 bases are TGTGCCAGCAGCTTAGGAGGGGACAGAACAAACTATGGCTACACCTTC. Protein product: CASSLGGDRTNYGYTF.

This clone was counted only a few times. In DNA form, the CDR3 reads TGTGCCAGCAGTCCGTTAGCGGGGGGGCAAGGCAATGAGCAGTTCTTC. This gives the protein CASSPLAGGQGNEQFF. The chain employs TRBV5-4 and TRBJ2-1; 11 nucleotides line up with TRBD2. Germline CDR1 and CDR2: SGHNT and YYREEE (reference sequence). The CDR3 runs 16 residues. V lost 5 bases and J lost 6; bases outside the gene matches: 10.

This clone was seen a handful of times. V and J are TRBV10-1 and TRBJ2-7; 8 bases map to TRBD2. J lost 4 bases, V lost 4 bases, and 6 bases had no gene match. This CDR3 has 14 amino acids. Germline V gives CDR1 WNHNN, CDR2 SYGVQD (reference sequence). The CDR3 nucleotides read TGCGCCAGCAGTGCCGGACTAGCAGGTTACGAGCAGTACTTC. It translates to CASSAGLAGYEQYF.

The sample holds a few counts of this clone. In the same sample, other DNA sequences code for this CDR3. This chain links TRBV2 with TRBJ2-1; 9 bases align to TRBD1. The CDR3 extends over 15 amino acids. Trimming took 3 bases from V and 4 from J; bases not matched to a gene: 4. Germline values: CDR1 SNHLY, CDR2 FYNNEI. Here the CDR3 DNA reads TGTGCCAGCAGTGAGGAGGGACAGGGTTACAATGAGCAGTTCTTC. As protein: CASSEEGQGYNEQFF. The whole variable domain, filled in from reference TRBV2 and TRBJ2-1, reads EPEVTQTPSHQVTQMGQEVILRCVPISNHLYFYWYRQILGQKVEFLVSFYNNEISEKSEIFDDQFSVERPDGSNFTLKIRSTKLEDSAMYFCASSEEGQGYNEQFFGPGTRLTVL.

The J gene is TRBJ1-4, the V gene TRBV6-5, with 7 bases fitting TRBD1. Germline V lookup: CDR1 MNHEY, CDR2 SVGAGI. The CDR3 runs to 12 residues. The J segment lost 7 bases and the V segment lost 11 bases, leaving 7 bases of the junction unmatched. CDR3 in amino acids: CASRQGSEKLFF. The CDR3 DNA follows: TGTGCCTCCCGACAGGGTAGTGAAAAACTGTTTTTT.

This clone came up many times. V and J are TRBV2 and TRBJ2-5; TRBD1 might be the D (6 bases). The CDR3 has 12 amino acids. V was pared by 6 bases and J by 5 bases, with 10 bases between. CDR1 SNHLY and CDR2 FYNNEI come from the germline V gene. CDR3: CASSKDRETQYF. The CDR3 nucleotides are TGTGCCAGCAGCAAAGACAGGGAGACCCAGTACTTC. Full variable domain (outside the CDR3, taken from reference TRBV2 and TRBJ2-5): EPEVTQTPSHQVTQMGQEVILRCVPISNHLYFYWYRQILGQKVEFLVSFYNNEISEKSEIFDDQFSVERPDGSNFTLKIRSTKLEDSAMYFCASSKDRETQYFGPGTRLLVL.